This T cell receptor beta chain was captured by sequencing in a study of a mutant IDH1 vaccine in newly diagnosed glioma. Overall study: Prior therapy was radiotherapy, temozolomide, or both; most received both.

As to time point: week 35, safety follow-up. Vaccinated patients received 300 ug of mutant IDH1 20-mer peptide per dose, with topical imiquimod. The vaccination schedule gave patients eight doses in weeks 1, 3, 5, 7, 11, 15, 19 and 23. Newly diagnosed WHO grade 3 or 4 IDH1-mutant, ATRX-lost astrocytomas were identified in the donors. With respect to this clone: Its antigen is as yet unknown.

Generated by immunoSEQ multiplex PCR, the TCRdb table keeps only in-frame clones and is missing some. The table lists roughly 32,000 clones, roughly 75% of them singletons. Per germline, CDR1 SGDLS and CDR2 YYNGEE. With V trimmed by 4 bases and J by 0 bases, 4 bases remained unmatched. The CDR3 extends over 15 amino acids. V usage is TRBV9 and J usage is TRBJ1-1, with 9 nucleotides matching TRBD1. This receptor was identified in a man aged 35 to 55 with glioma. Some clones in this sample may be carry-over from other donors' samples. The sequencing here drew on PBMCs, taken from a glioma patient whose treatment included an IDH1 peptide vaccine. The CDR3 sequence: CASSPGQGLNTEAFF. For the CDR3, the DNA is TGTGCCAGCAGCCCAGGACAGGGGTTGAACACTGAAGCTTTCTTT.